This T cell receptor (beta chain) was captured in a study of T cells in Graves' hyperthyroidism and ophthalmopathy (dated by TCRdb to about 2019). Regarding the complete study: Peripheral blood was sampled at the time of initial diagnosis, prior to any treatment. A discovery cohort of about 96 patients, roughly 43 with Graves' ophthalmopathy and about 58 with stable Graves' hyperthyroidism, was used to find distinguishing TCR V-J signatures. The 75 to 100 discovery patients were randomly split 7:3 into training and test sets. According to the paper, TCR Vbeta CDR3 sequencing was carried out on 135 peripheral blood samples, which came from under 50 ophthalmopathy, fewer than 80 hyperthyroidism and some 17 progressor patients. In roughly six Graves' hyperthyroidism patients, the study also compared T-cell repertoires from thyroid tissue with T-cell repertoires from blood. After sampling, hyperthyroidism patients received methimazole starting at 30 mg daily, and ophthalmopathy patients received high-dose intravenous methylprednisolone. An independent validation cohort of fewer than 20 hyperthyroidism patients and more than 15 patients who later progressed to ophthalmopathy tested prospective prediction of ophthalmopathy.

The TCR beta CDR3 regions were amplified from the RNA transcripts. For the first round of RT-PCR on the TCR CDR3, the HTBI primer set was used together with the Qiagen OneStep RT-PCR kit. A second multiplex PCR round built the libraries, followed by size selection and purification. Libraries were sequenced paired-end with 100 bp reads on an Illumina HiSeq2000. The authors' analysis ran thus. Raw data were processed with SOAPnuke, discarding reads with adapters, uncalled bases, mean Phred below 15, or no exact constant-primer or identifier match. High-quality paired reads were merged with COPE v1.2.5, and unique nucleotide sequences were defined as clonotypes. Clonotypes were aligned to IMGT TRBV, TRBD and TRBJ reference segments using MiTCR v1.1. Only V-J combinations with frequency above 0.0001, covering about 99% of repertoires, were analysed. A TCS score was defined as the ratio of F50 (clonal expansion) to E x V (chaos), with BLOSUM62-based TCRdist applied between CDR3 peptides within each V-J. Welch's t-statistics and random forest reduced 500 to 650 V-J features to fewer than 15, which were used in a naive Bayes classifier (R e1071). TCRdb reprocessing: public reads trimmed at Q25 with fastp, clones called with MiXCR, in-frame beta chains kept. Entries that share a CDR3 protein sequence are merged under the most common genes and DNA. The V and J calls here are based on TCRdb, not the publication. The sample table shows hundreds of thousands of distinct CDR3 sequences, and around 15% are seen once. Approximately 10% of the sample comes from the top ten.

This clonotype has at least ten counts. The target of this receptor is not known. Base quality data are lacking; no much larger clone is found one base away. Graves' hyperthyroidism was defined as stable when no progression to ophthalmopathy occurred over 18 months of follow-up. Hyperthyroidism patients were aged 18 to 65 years and newly diagnosed, with disease duration of less than 2 months. Patients with uncontrolled infections, other autoimmune diseases, pregnancy or lactation were excluded. Diagnoses relied on clinical symptoms, serum thyroxine and TRAb, thyroid ultrasound and orbital computed tomography. PBMCs were isolated from more than 8 ml of fresh peripheral blood by Ficoll-Paque density gradient centrifugation. Total RNA was extracted using Trizol reagent, and RNA quality was assessed on an Agilent 2100 Bioanalyzer. The V end loses 5 bases and the J end loses 0 bases, and a stretch of 8 bases separates them. The germline V gene encodes CDR1 SGHVS and CDR2 FQNEAQ. The CDR3 spans 14 residues, from the cysteine through the phenylalanine. Only CDR3 DNA is held: 42 bases, read in frame from base 1.

Paper-wide results and their limitations: No statistical method was used to fix the sample size in advance, and group allocation was not hidden from the investigators. Most expanded thyroid clonotypes (frequency above 0.001) were also detected in blood, a finding suggesting that blood repertoires may reflect thyroid immune responses. Ophthalmopathy was separated from stable hyperthyroidism by a 13 V-J signature model, with roughly 88% sensitivity and 81% to 82% specificity obtained in cross-validation and 80%/75% obtained in testing. During validation, the model predicted progression to ophthalmopathy a median of approximately 7 months ahead of onset, with approximately 71% sensitivity and 72% to 85% specificity.

The chain employs TRBV7-8 and TRBJ1-5, with the identity of the D gene unclear. This sequence originates from a woman aged 18-29 years with Graves' hyperthyroidism. The sequencing sample was made of blood. The bases are TGTGCCAGCAGCCCGGATCATAGCAATCAGCCCCAGCATTTT. The translation is CASSPDHSNQPQHF.